Listed below are T cell receptor beta chains from one sample, sequenced in a study of shared T cell receptors in the human thymus. Only in-frame clones appear in the TCRdb table, and some are missing; sequencing was by immunoSEQ multiplex PCR. Altogether more than 550,000 clones are present, approximately 83% being singletons, with the ten largest covering 0.0095% to 0.011%. The data were also submitted as part of a second study, on human thymus T cells.

What was sequenced was thymocytes. These receptors came from a girl under three years old with a congenital heart defect. CDR3s include the opening cysteine and the closing phenylalanine or tryptophan. The D gene is left open where the match is weak. Only some rows state a clone size, as once, few, many or a class for expanded clones.

TRBJ1-1,.,.,TRBV4-3,CASSQDGGNTEAFF,TGCGCCAGCAGCCAAGATGGCGGGAACACTGAAGCTTTCTTT
TRBJ1-5,.,few,TRBV4-1,CASSQEDRMSNQPQHF,TGCGCCAGCAGCCAAGAAGACAGGATGAGCAATCAGCCCCAGCATTTT
TRBJ2-4,TRBD1,once,TRBV6-6,CASSKDRPAKNIQYF,TGTGCCAGCAGTAAGGACAGGCCAGCCAAAAACATTCAGTACTTC
TRBJ1-4,.,.,TRBV15,CATSIGRGHPTNEKLFF,TGTGCCACCAGCATCGGCCGGGGACACCCAACTAATGAAAAACTGTTTTTT
TRBJ1-6,.,.,TRBV15,CATSRDVGRRSDSPLHF,TGTGCCACCAGCAGAGATGTGGGCAGACGATCCGATTCACCCCTCCACTTT
TRBJ2-7,.,.,TRBV27,CASGHQRYEQYF,TGTGCCAGCGGGCATCAACGCTACGAGCAGTACTTC
TRBJ2-2,TRBD1,.,TRBV12-5,CASGLARQDRERELFF,TGTGCTAGTGGTTTGGCGAGACAGGACAGGGAGAGGGAGCTGTTTTTT
TRBJ1-2,TRBD1,.,TRBV4-3,CASSHSLRGRADGYTF,TGCGCCAGCAGCCATTCACTCAGGGGGCGCGCGGATGGCTACACCTTC
TRBJ2-7,.,.,TRBV5-4,CASSARGTEQYF,TGTGCCAGCAGCGCCAGGGGCACCGAGCAGTACTTC
TRBJ2-5,TRBD2,.,TRBV5-1,CASSPRGGEGKQEETQYF,TGCGCCAGCAGCCCCCGGGGGGGGGAAGGGAAACAAGAAGAGACCCAGTACTTC
TRBJ1-2,TRBD1,.,TRBV4-3,CASSPQGAQGYGYTF,TGCGCCAGCAGCCCCCAGGGGGCTCAGGGCTATGGCTACACCTTC
TRBJ2-2,TRBD1,.,TRBV5-1,CASSKKDRGDTGELFF,TGCGCCAGCAGCAAGAAGGACAGGGGAGACACCGGGGAGCTGTTTTTT
TRBJ1-2,.,once,TRBV28,CASSWGLEGYTF,TGTGCCAGCAGTTGGGGCTTGGAGGGCTACACCTTC
TRBJ2-7,TRBD2,.,TRBV29-1,CSVEDRAGTRNEQYF,TGCAGCGTTGAAGATCGGGCAGGGACTAGGAACGAGCAGTACTTC
TRBJ1-5,.,.,TRBV4-1,CASSQDRWHSRVNQPQHF,TGCGCCAGCAGCCAAGATCGTTGGCATAGCAGGGTGAATCAGCCCCAGCATTTT
TRBJ2-3,TRBD1,.,TRBV14,CASSQDLRTGKFATHTDTQYF,TGTGCCAGCAGCCAAGATCTCCGGACAGGGAAATTTGCCACACACACAGATACGCAGTATTTT
TRBJ2-5,TRBD1,.,TRBV6-6,CASSYGDRVQETQYF,TGTGCCAGCAGTTACGGGGACAGGGTCCAAGAGACCCAGTACTTC
TRBJ2-6,TRBD1,few,TRBV4-3,CASSQSTPPGQGMAGANVLTF,TGCGCCAGCAGCCAATCAACCCCCCCGGGACAGGGAATGGCTGGGGCCAACGTCCTGACTTTC
TRBJ2-5,TRBD2,.,TRBV9,CASSEAGGRETQYF,TGTGCCAGCAGCGAAGCGGGGGGGAGAGAGACCCAGTACTTC
TRBJ1-5,.,few,TRBV7-2,CASSSGSLYQPQHF,TGTGCCAGCAGCTCCGGGTCCCTGTATCAGCCCCAGCATTTT
TRBJ2-5,TRBD1,.,TRBV29-1,CSVGTGGETQYF,TGCAGCGTTGGGACAGGGGGAGAGACCCAGTACTTC
TRBJ1-1,.,.,TRBV9,CASTSGGVMTEAFF,TGTGCCAGCACCAGTGGGGGGGTTATGACTGAAGCTTTCTTT
TRBJ2-5,.,.,TRBV5-1,CASSSHRVRISRTQYF,TGCGCCAGCAGCTCTCACAGGGTGAGGATTTCGAGGACCCAGTACTTC
TRBJ2-7,TRBD2,few,TRBV10-3,CATKTSGDSYEQYF,TGTGCCACCAAGACTAGCGGGGACTCCTACGAGCAGTACTTC
TRBJ2-7,.,.,TRBV10-3,CAIRPRLGRGYEQYF,TGTGCCATCCGCCCCCGGTTGGGCAGAGGGTACGAGCAGTACTTC
TRBJ1-5,.,.,TRBV12-5,CASGLPYSRPTGNQPQHF,TGTGCTAGTGGTTTGCCGTACAGTAGGCCCACGGGGAATCAGCCCCAGCATTTT
TRBJ1-4,TRBD1,.,TRBV7-9,CASSPLDRGKPTNEKLFF,TGTGCCAGCAGCCCACTGGACAGGGGAAAACCAACTAATGAAAAACTGTTTTTT
TRBJ1-1,.,.,TRBV19,CASSPTGTADTEAFF,TGTGCCAGTAGTCCCACAGGAACGGCGGACACTGAAGCTTTCTTT
TRBJ2-5,TRBD1,.,TRBV25-1,CASSDPGQGGKTQYF,TGTGCCAGCAGTGACCCCGGACAGGGAGGAAAGACCCAGTACTTC
TRBJ2-1,TRBD2,once,TRBV7-9,CASSSRLAGGLYNEQFF,TGTGCCAGCAGCTCAAGACTAGCGGGGGGGCTCTACAATGAGCAGTTCTTC
TRBJ2-7,TRBD1,.,TRBV5-4,CASSLGDRNYEQYF,TGTGCCAGCAGCTTGGGGGACAGGAACTACGAGCAGTACTTC
TRBJ1-2,.,.,TRBV2,CASSDRGGYTF,TGTGCCAGCAGTGACAGGGGTGGCTACACCTTC
TRBJ2-7,.,.,TRBV28,CASSRSGSCTYEQYF,TGTGCCAGCAGCCGCAGCGGGTCTTGCACCTACGAGCAGTACTTC
TRBJ2-7,TRBD1,.,TRBV2,CASNRTGGTYEQYF,TGTGCCAGCAATAGAACAGGGGGAACCTACGAGCAGTACTTC
TRBJ2-7,TRBD1,.,TRBV12-5,CASGLTGVSSYEQYF,TGTGCTAGTGGCCTGACAGGGGTGAGCTCCTACGAGCAGTACTTC
TRBJ2-1,.,.,TRBV15,CATSRALSRARSYNEQFF,TGTGCCACCAGCAGAGCCCTCTCTCGCGCGAGGTCCTACAATGAGCAGTTCTTC
TRBJ1-6,.,.,TRBV5-1,CASSLAFRGFSYNSPLHF,TGCGCCAGCAGCTTGGCCTTTCGGGGATTCTCCTATAATTCACCCCTCCACTTT
TRBJ2-7,TRBD2,.,TRBV19,CASSIDFEIGTSASYEQYF,TGTGCCAGTAGTATAGATTTTGAAATTGGGACTAGCGCCTCCTACGAGCAGTACTTC
TRBJ1-6,.,.,TRBV5-1,CASSLDGYNSPLHF,TGCGCCAGCAGCTTGGACGGCTATAATTCACCCCTCCACTTT
TRBJ1-1,TRBD1,.,TRBV12-5,CASGLGVRTGGFRNTEAFF,TGTGCTAGTGGTTTGGGAGTCCGGACAGGGGGCTTCCGGAACACTGAAGCTTTCTTT
TRBJ2-7,TRBD1,.,TRBV14,CASSREDRGVYEQYF,TGTGCCAGCAGCCGGGAAGACAGGGGAGTTTACGAGCAGTACTTC
TRBJ1-2,TRBD1,once,TRBV6-5,CASSYAGQLYGYTF,TGTGCCAGCAGTTACGCGGGACAGCTCTATGGCTACACCTTC